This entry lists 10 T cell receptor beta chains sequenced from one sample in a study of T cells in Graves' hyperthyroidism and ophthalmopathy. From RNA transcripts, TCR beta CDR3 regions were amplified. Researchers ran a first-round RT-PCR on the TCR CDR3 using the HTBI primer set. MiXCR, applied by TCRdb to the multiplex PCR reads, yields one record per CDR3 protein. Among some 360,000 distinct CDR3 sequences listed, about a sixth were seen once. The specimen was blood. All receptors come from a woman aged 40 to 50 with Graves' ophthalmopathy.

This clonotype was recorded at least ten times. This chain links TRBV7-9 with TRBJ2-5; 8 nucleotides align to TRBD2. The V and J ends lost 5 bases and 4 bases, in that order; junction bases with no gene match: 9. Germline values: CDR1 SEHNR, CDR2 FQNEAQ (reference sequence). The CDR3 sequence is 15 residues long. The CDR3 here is CASSPPSGSVETQYF. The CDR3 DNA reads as TGTGCCAGCAGCCCCCCAAGCGGGAGTGTAGAGACCCAGTACTTC.

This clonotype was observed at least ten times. In DNA, the CDR3 is TGTGCCAGTAGGAATGGGGGTGTCTCCGTTCAGCCCCAGCATTTT. Protein product: CASRNGGVSVQPQHF. The genes are TRBV19 and TRBJ1-5, with D perhaps matching TRBD1 (5 bases). The CDR3 runs to 15 residues. Germline V gene lookup returns CDR1 LNHDA and CDR2 SQIVND (reference sequence). Between the trimmed V and J ends, which lost 6 bases and 6 bases, there was a span of 18 bases. The full variable domain, in which reference TRBV19 and TRBJ1-5 provide the parts outside the CDR3, is DGGITQSPKYLFRKEGQNVTLSCEQNLNHDAMYWYRQDPGQGLRLIYYSQIVNDFQKGDIAEGYSVSREKKESFPLTVTSAQKNPTAFYLCASRNGGVSVQPQHFGDGTRLSIL.

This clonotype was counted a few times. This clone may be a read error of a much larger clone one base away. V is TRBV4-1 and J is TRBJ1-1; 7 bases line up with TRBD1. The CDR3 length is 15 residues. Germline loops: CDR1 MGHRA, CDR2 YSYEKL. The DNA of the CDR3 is TGCGTCAGCAGCCACAACAAAGACAGGGCCACTGAAGCTTTCTTT. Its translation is CVSSHNKDRATEAFF.

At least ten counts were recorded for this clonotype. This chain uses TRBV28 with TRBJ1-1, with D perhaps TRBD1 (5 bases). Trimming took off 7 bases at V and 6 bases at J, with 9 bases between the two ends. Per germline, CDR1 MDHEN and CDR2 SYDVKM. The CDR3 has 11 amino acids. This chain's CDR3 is CASTTGPEAFF. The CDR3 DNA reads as TGTGCCAGCACCACGGGACCTGAAGCTTTCTTT. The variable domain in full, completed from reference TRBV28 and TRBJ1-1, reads DVKVTQSSRYLVKRTGEKVFLECVQDMDHENMFWYRQDPGLGLRLIYFSYDVKMKEKGDIPEGYSVSREKKERFSLILESASTNQTSMYLCASTTGPEAFFGQGTRLTVV.

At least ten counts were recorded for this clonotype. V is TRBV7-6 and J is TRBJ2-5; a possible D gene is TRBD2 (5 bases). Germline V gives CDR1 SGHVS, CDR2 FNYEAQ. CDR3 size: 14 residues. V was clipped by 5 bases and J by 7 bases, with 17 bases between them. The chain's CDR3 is CASSPFKVGGTQYF. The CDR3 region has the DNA TGTGCCAGCAGCCCTTTCAAGGTCGGAGGGACCCAGTACTTC.

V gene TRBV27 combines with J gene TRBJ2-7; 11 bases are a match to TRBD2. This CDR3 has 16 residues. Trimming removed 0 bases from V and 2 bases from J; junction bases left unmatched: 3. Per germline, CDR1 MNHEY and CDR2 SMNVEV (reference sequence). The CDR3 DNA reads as TGTGCCAGCAGTTTATCCCTAGCGGGAGGCGCCTACGAGCAGTACTTC. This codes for CASSLSLAGGAYEQYF.

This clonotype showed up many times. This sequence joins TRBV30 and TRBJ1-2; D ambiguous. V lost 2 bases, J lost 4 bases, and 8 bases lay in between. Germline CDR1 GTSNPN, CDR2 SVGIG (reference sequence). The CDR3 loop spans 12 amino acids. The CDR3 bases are TGTGCCTGGAGTTATGGGGTCTATGGCTACACCTTC. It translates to CAWSYGVYGYTF.

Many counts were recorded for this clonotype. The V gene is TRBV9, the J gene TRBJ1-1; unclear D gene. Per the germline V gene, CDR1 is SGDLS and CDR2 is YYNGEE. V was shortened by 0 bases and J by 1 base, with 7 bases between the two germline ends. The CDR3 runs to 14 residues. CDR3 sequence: CASSVGPENTEAFF. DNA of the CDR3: TGTGCCAGCAGCGTAGGTCCGGAGAACACTGAAGCTTTCTTT.

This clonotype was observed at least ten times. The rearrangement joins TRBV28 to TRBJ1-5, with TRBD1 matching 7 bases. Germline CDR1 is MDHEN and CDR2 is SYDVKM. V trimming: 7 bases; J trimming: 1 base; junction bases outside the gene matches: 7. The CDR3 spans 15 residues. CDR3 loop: CASIQTGTSNQPQHF. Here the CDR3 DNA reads TGTGCCAGCATCCAGACAGGGACCAGCAATCAGCCCCAGCATTTT.

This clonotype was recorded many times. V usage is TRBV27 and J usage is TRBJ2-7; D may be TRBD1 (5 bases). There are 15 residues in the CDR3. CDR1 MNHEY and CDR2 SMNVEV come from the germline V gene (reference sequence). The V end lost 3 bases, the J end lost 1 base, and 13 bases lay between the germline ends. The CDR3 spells CASSLSQGPSYEQYF. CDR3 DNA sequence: TGTGCCAGCAGTTTGTCTCAGGGTCCTTCCTACGAGCAGTACTTC.